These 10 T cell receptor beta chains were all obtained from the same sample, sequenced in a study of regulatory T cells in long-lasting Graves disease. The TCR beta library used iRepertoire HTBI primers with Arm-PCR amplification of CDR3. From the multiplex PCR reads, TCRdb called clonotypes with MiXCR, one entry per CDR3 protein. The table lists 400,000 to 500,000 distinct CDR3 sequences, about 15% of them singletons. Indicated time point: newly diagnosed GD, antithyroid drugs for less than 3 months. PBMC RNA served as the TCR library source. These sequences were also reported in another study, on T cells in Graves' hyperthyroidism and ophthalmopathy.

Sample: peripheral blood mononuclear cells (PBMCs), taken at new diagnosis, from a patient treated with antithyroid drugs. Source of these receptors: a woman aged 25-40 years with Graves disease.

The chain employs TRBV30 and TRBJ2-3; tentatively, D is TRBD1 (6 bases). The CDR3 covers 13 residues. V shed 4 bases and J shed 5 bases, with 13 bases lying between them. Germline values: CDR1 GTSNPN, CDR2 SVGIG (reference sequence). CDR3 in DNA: TGTGCCTGGACAGGGGATCTGGGAGATACGCAGTATTTT. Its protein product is CAWTGDLGDTQYF.

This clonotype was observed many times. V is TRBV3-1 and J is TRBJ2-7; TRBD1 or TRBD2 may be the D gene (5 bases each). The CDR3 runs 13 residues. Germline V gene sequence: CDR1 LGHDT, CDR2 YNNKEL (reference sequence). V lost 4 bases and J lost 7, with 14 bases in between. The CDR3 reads CASSRDPLGEQYF. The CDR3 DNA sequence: TGTGCCAGCAGCCGGGACCCTCTTGGGGAGCAGTACTTC.

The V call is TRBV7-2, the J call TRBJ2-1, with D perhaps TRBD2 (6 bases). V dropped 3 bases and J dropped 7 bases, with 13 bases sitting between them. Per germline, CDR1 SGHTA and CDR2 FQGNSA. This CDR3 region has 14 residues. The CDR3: CASSFPGLFNEQFF. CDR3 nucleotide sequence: TGTGCCAGCAGCTTCCCGGGACTCTTTAATGAGCAGTTCTTC.

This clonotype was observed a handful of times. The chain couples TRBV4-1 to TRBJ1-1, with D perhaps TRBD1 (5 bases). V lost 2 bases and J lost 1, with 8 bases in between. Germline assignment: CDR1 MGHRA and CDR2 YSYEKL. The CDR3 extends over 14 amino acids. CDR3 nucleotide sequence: TGCGCCAGCAGCCAACAGGGACCGAACACTGAAGCTTTCTTT. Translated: CASSQQGPNTEAFF.

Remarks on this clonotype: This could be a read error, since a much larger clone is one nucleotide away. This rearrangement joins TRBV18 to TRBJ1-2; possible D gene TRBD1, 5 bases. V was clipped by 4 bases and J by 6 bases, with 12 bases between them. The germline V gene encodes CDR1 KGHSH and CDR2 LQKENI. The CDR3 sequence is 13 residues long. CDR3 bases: TGTGCCAGCTCACAACCGTCCAGGGATGGCTACACCTTC. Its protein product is CASSQPSRDGYTF. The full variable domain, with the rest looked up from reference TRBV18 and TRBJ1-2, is NAGVMQNPRHLVRRRGQEARLRCSPMKGHSHVYWYRQLPEEGLKFMVYLQKENIIDESGMPKERFSAEFPKEGPSILRIQQVVRGDSAAYFCASSQPSRDGYTFGSGTRLTVV.

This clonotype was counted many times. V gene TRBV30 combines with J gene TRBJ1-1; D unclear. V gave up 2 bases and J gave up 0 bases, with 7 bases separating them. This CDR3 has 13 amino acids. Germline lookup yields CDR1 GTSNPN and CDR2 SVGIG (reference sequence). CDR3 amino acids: CAWSKGLNTEAFF. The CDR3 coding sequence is TGTGCCTGGAGTAAAGGGCTGAACACTGAAGCTTTCTTT. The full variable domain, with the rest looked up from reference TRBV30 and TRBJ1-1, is SQTIHQWPATLVQPVGSPLSLECTVEGTSNPNLYWYRQAAGRGLQLLFYSVGIGQISSEVPQNLSASRPQDRQFILSSKKLLLSDSGFYLCAWSKGLNTEAFFGQGTRLTVV.

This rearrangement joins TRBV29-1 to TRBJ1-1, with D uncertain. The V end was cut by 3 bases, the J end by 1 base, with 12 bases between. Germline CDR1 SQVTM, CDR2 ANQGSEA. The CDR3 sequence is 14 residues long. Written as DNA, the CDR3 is TGCAGCGTTGAGTCCCGACGAGAGAACACTGAAGCTTTCTTT. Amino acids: CSVESRRENTEAFF.

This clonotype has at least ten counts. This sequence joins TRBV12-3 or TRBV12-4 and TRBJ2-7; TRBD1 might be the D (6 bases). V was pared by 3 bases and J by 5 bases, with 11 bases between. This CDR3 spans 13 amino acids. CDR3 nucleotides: TGTGCCAGCAGTTTCCAGGGGAGCCACGAGCAGTACTTC. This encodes CASSFQGSHEQYF.

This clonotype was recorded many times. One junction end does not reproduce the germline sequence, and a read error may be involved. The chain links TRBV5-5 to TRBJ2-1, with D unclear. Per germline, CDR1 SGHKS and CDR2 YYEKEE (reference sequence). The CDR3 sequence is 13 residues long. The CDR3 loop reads CASSQVGYNEQFF. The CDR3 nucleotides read TGCGCCAGCAGCCAGGTGGGTTACAATGAGCAGTTCTTC.

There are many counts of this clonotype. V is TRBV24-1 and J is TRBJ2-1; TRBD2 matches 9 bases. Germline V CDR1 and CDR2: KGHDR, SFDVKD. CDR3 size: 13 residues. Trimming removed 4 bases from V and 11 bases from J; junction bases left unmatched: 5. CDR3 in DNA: TGTGCCACCAGTGACATTAGCGGGGGAAAGCAGTTCTTC. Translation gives CATSDISGGKQFF.